Each of the 30 T cell receptor beta chains below was sequenced from the same sample in a study of control samples from healthy donors and cancer patients. Libraries were prepared by immunoSEQ multiplex PCR; TCRdb keeps only in-frame clonotypes and omits some of them. The profile shows some 130,000 clones, around 92% of them singletons. Material for sequencing was blood. The receptors here all came from a woman aged 50 to 60 in good health.

The chain couples TRBV6-5 to TRBJ2-5; the D is unclear. Trimming removed 7 bases from V and 7 bases from J, with 10 bases in between. This CDR3 spans 11 amino acids. In germline, CDR1 is MNHEY, CDR2 SVGAGI. In nucleotides, the CDR3 is TGTGCCAGCACCCACACATGGACCCAGTACTTC. This translates into CASTHTWTQYF.

The chain links TRBV10-1 to TRBJ2-1, with 10 nucleotides matching TRBD1. This CDR3 is 16 amino acids long. The trim removed 0 bases at V and 5 bases at J, leaving 4 bases unmatched. Germline V gene data show CDR1 as WNHNN and CDR2 as SYGVQD (reference sequence). DNA for the CDR3: TGCGCCAGCAGTGAGTCAGGGACAGGGGTTGACAATGAGCAGTTCTTC. This gives the protein CASSESGTGVDNEQFF.

The J gene is TRBJ2-1, the V gene TRBV27, with TRBD1 as a possible D gene (6 bases). CDR1 is MNHEY and CDR2 is SMNVEV in the germline V gene (reference sequence). The CDR3 contains 14 residues. V was pared by 1 base and J by 10 bases, with 14 bases between. In nucleotides, the CDR3 is TGTGCCAGCAGTTTATACTTACAGGGAAACGAGCAGTTCTTC. This codes for CASSLYLQGNEQFF.

The chain combines TRBV3-1 (or the pseudogene TRBV3-2) with TRBJ2-2; D may be TRBD1 (5 bases). V was clipped by 4 bases and J by 6 bases, with 9 bases between them. Germline CDR1 and CDR2: LGHDT and YNNKEL (reference sequence). This CDR3 is 13 amino acids long. The DNA for the CDR3 is TGTGCCAGCAGCCCAGGGATCCCCGGGGAGCTGTTTTTT. Its translation is CASSPGIPGELFF.

The DNA for the CDR3 is TGTGCCACCAGCATTAACTACGCAGATACGCAGTATTTT. Its translation is CATSINYADTQYF. The V and J genes are TRBV15 and TRBJ2-3; D ambiguous. CDR1 and CDR2 from the germline V gene are LNHNV and YYDKDF (reference sequence). The CDR3 consists of 13 residues. V lost 4 bases and J lost 4, with 9 bases in between.

This clone was seen once. The chain carries TRBV15 and TRBJ2-7; D is possibly TRBD2 (6 bases). There are 14 residues in the CDR3. V dropped 0 bases and J dropped 7 bases, with 13 bases sitting between them. In germline, CDR1 is LNHNV, CDR2 YYDKDF (reference sequence). The CDR3 here is CATSRDLGGGEQYF. The CDR3 coding sequence is TGTGCCACCAGCAGAGATCTGGGAGGCGGGGAGCAGTACTTC.

This clone was seen a few times. The chain joins TRBV9 to TRBJ2-3, with 7 bases lining up with TRBD2. Germline V gene lookup returns CDR1 SGDLS and CDR2 YYNGEE. This CDR3 has 15 amino acids. The V and J ends lost 2 bases and 2 bases, in that order; junction bases with no gene match: 5. The CDR3 spells CASSVSGLDTDTQYF. Here the CDR3 DNA reads TGTGCCAGCAGCGTCTCCGGACTAGACACAGATACGCAGTATTTT.

The gene calls are TRBV30 and TRBJ2-5, with TRBD1 as a possible D gene (5 bases). This CDR3 has 14 amino acids. V dropped 0 bases and J dropped 5 bases, with 13 bases sitting between them. Looked up from germline, CDR1 is GTSNPN and CDR2 is SVGIG (reference sequence). The CDR3 DNA follows: TGTGCCTGGAGTGTGGGGCACCCTGGGGAGACCCAGTACTTC. Translation gives CAWSVGHPGETQYF.

This rearrangement joins TRBV5-1 to TRBJ1-3; D gene unclear. CDR1 and CDR2 from the germline V gene are SGHRS and YFSETQ. This CDR3 has 13 residues. Trimming pared 4 bases from V and 3 bases from J, leaving 8 bases between. In DNA, the CDR3 is TGCGCCAGCAGCCCCGAGGGTGGAAACACCATATATTTT. Residues: CASSPEGGNTIYF.

The chain links TRBV5-1 to TRBJ1-3, with D hard to call. Germline CDR1 SGHRS, CDR2 YFSETQ. This CDR3 is 13 amino acids long. V lost 3 bases to trimming and J lost 0 bases, with 4 bases between them. CDR3 amino acids: CASSSNSGNTIYF. CDR3 in DNA: TGCGCCAGCAGCTCTAACTCTGGAAACACCATATATTTT.

This sequence joins TRBV19 and TRBJ2-7; 10 bases match TRBD2. Germline CDR1 and CDR2: LNHDA and SQIVND (reference sequence). The junction had 8 bases not matched to a gene; V was cut back by 3 bases and J by 6 bases. CDR3 length: 15 residues. CDR3 DNA sequence: TGTGCCAGTAGTATGGTGAGCGGGAGGGCCGGCGAGCAGTACTTC. Translation: CASSMVSGRAGEQYF.

The rearrangement joins TRBV6-1 to TRBJ1-2; D is ambiguous. CDR1 and CDR2 from the germline V gene are MNHNS and SASEGT. V shed 1 base and J shed 5 bases, with 5 bases lying between them. The CDR3 sequence is 12 residues long. The DNA for the CDR3 is TGTGCCAGCAGTGAAGAGCAGTATGGCTACACCTTC. Its translation: CASSEEQYGYTF.

This clone was observed once. The genes are TRBV5-1 and TRBJ2-6, with 10 bases fitting TRBD1. The CDR3 is made up of 17 amino acids. Germline CDR1 and CDR2: SGHRS and YFSETQ. The trim removed 4 bases at V and 0 bases at J, leaving 4 bases unmatched. The CDR3 protein is CASSPDRGTSGANVLTF. In DNA form, the CDR3 reads TGCGCCAGCAGCCCGGACAGGGGGACCTCTGGGGCCAACGTCCTGACTTTC.

The chain carries TRBV6-7 and TRBJ1-2; D unclear. TRBV6-7 is designated an ORF whose function remains uncertain. V was shortened by 0 bases and J by 8 bases, with 13 bases between the two germline ends. The CDR3 extends over 14 amino acids. The CDR3 sequence: CASSYSVIRGGYTF. CDR3 nucleotides: TGTGCCAGCAGTTACTCGGTTATCCGGGGAGGCTACACCTTC.

The gene calls are TRBV2 and TRBJ1-5, with a possible D match to TRBD1 (5 bases). Trimming shortened V by 4 bases and J by 2 bases, and 12 bases separated the two germline ends. Germline values: CDR1 SNHLY, CDR2 FYNNEI. The CDR3 spans 15 residues. The CDR3 DNA follows: TGTGCCAGCAGTGGGGCGGGGCCTGGCAATCAGCCCCAGCATTTT. Translating gives CASSGAGPGNQPQHF.

This chain joins TRBV6-5 and TRBJ2-7; D not certain. In germline, CDR1 is MNHEY, CDR2 SVGAGI. The CDR3 length is 14 residues. The V end was cut by 0 bases, the J end by 0 bases, with 6 bases between. The CDR3 region has the DNA TGTGCCAGCAGTTACTCCCGTAGCTCCTACGAGCAGTACTTC. It yields the protein CASSYSRSSYEQYF.

The chain carries TRBV6-6 and TRBJ1-2, with D possibly matching TRBD1 (5 bases). The ends were cut back, 8 bases at V and 7 bases at J, with 23 bases in the middle. The CDR3 has 15 amino acids. The germline CDR1 and CDR2 sequences are MNHNY and SVGAGI (reference sequence). In DNA form, the CDR3 reads TGTGCCAGCTCCCTCTGGGAGTTTACGGACATTGGCTACACCTTC. Its protein is CASSLWEFTDIGYTF.

This chain uses TRBV4-1 with TRBJ2-7; 11 bases are a match to TRBD2. With V trimmed by 0 bases and J by 3 bases, 4 bases remained unmatched. Looked up from germline, CDR1 is MGHRA and CDR2 is YSYEKL. This CDR3 region has 16 residues. This CDR3 reads CASSQEATSGIYEQYF. As DNA, the CDR3 is TGCGCCAGCAGCCAAGAAGCGACTAGCGGGATCTACGAGCAGTACTTC.

The rearrangement links TRBV18 to TRBJ2-3; D gene unclear. Germline V gene data show CDR1 as KGHSH and CDR2 as LQKENI. This CDR3 has 11 amino acids. Trimming shortened V by 5 bases and J by 2 bases, and 2 bases separated the two germline ends. The CDR3 spells CASSSTDTQYF. Here the CDR3 DNA reads TGTGCCAGCTCATCCACAGATACGCAGTATTTT.

The rearrangement uses TRBV2 and TRBJ2-3, with D possibly TRBD1 on 5 matching bases. The germline V gene encodes CDR1 SNHLY and CDR2 FYNNEI. The CDR3 extends over 15 amino acids. The V gene lost 4 bases and the J gene lost 2 bases, with 13 bases spanning the gap. DNA for the CDR3: TGTGCCAGCAGTGTAGACAGCTCCAACACAGATACGCAGTATTTT. This encodes CASSVDSSNTDTQYF.

This chain uses TRBV5-7 with TRBJ1-4, with 9 bases identical to TRBD1. TRBV5-7 is recorded as an ORF, its role being uncertain. CDR3 length: 15 amino acids. The J segment lost 8 bases and the V segment lost 4 bases, leaving 9 bases of the junction unmatched. The CDR3 is CASSVNRGQEEKLFF. The CDR3 region has the DNA TGTGCCAGCAGCGTCAACAGGGGGCAGGAGGAAAAACTGTTTTTT.

The chain combines TRBV30 with TRBJ2-3; 7 nucleotides align to TRBD1. CDR3 size: 14 residues. Germline lookup yields CDR1 GTSNPN and CDR2 SVGIG (reference sequence). V lost 5 bases and J lost 0; bases outside the gene matches: 5. The CDR3 DNA reads TGTGCCTGGGGTCGGGACAGAAGCACAGATACGCAGTATTTT. Protein product: CAWGRDRSTDTQYF. Drawing the rest from reference TRBV30 and TRBJ2-3, the complete variable domain is SQTIHQWPATLVQPVGSPLSLECTVEGTSNPNLYWYRQAAGRGLQLLFYSVGIGQISSEVPQNLSASRPQDRQFILSSKKLLLSDSGFYLCAWGRDRSTDTQYFGPGTRLTVL.

V usage is TRBV12-5 and J usage is TRBJ1-1; D is possibly TRBD1 (5 bases). CDR3 length: 14 residues. In germline, CDR1 is LGHNT, CDR2 FRNRAP. Between the trimmed V and J ends, which lost 5 bases and 0 bases, there was a span of 10 bases. CDR3 region: CASGPGMVNTEAFF. The CDR3 bases are TGTGCTAGTGGTCCAGGGATGGTGAACACTGAAGCTTTCTTT. Complete variable domain (other parts from reference TRBV12-5 and TRBJ1-1): DARVTQTPRHKVTEMGQEVTMRCQPILGHNTVFWYRQTMMQGLELLAYFRNRAPLDDSGMPKDRFSAEMPDATLATLKIQPSEPRDSAVYFCASGPGMVNTEAFFGQGTRLTVV.

The V gene is TRBV2, the J gene TRBJ1-2, with 9 bases that match TRBD1. Germline V gene sequence: CDR1 SNHLY, CDR2 FYNNEI. The CDR3 is made up of 14 amino acids. J was trimmed by 3 bases and V by 6 bases; bases with no gene match: 5. The CDR3 coding sequence is TGTGCCAGCAGCGAACAGGGGGCAGACTATGGCTACACCTTC. Amino acids: CASSEQGADYGYTF.

This chain links TRBV19 with TRBJ2-1; D gene unclear. The CDR3 sequence is 13 residues long. Germline CDR1 reads LNHDA; CDR2 reads SQIVND (reference sequence). With 2 bases removed from V and 6 bases from J, the gap between germline ends came to 8 bases. CDR3 nucleotide sequence: TGTGCCAGTAGTATAAGGCCCACCAATGAGCAGTTCTTC. Its translation is CASSIRPTNEQFF. Full variable domain (missing parts from reference TRBV19 and TRBJ2-1): DGGITQSPKYLFRKEGQNVTLSCEQNLNHDAMYWYRQDPGQGLRLIYYSQIVNDFQKGDIAEGYSVSREKKESFPLTVTSAQKNPTAFYLCASSIRPTNEQFFGPGTRLTVL.

This clone was counted a single time. The V and J genes are TRBV19 and TRBJ1-1, with unresolved D. The CDR3 extends over 14 amino acids. V shed 3 bases and J shed 0 bases, with 8 bases lying between them. Germline lookup yields CDR1 LNHDA and CDR2 SQIVND (reference sequence). The chain's CDR3 is CASSIDQMNTEAFF. Written as DNA, the CDR3 is TGTGCCAGTAGTATTGACCAGATGAACACTGAAGCTTTCTTT.

The chain employs TRBV28 and TRBJ2-1; no reliable D call. The germline V and J ends were trimmed by 3 bases and 10 bases, with 10 bases remaining between them. The CDR3 has 12 amino acids. Germline V gene data show CDR1 as MDHEN and CDR2 as SYDVKM. The CDR3 here is CASSFSLREQFF. The CDR3 DNA follows: TGTGCCAGCAGTTTTTCGCTTAGAGAGCAGTTCTTC.

CDR3 DNA: TGTGCCAGCAGCTTACCCGCAGATACGCAGTATTTT. Encoded protein: CASSLPADTQYF. The rearrangement joins TRBV12-3 or TRBV12-4 to TRBJ2-3; D uncertain. V lost 6 bases, J lost 4 bases, and 8 bases lay in between. The CDR3 consists of 12 residues.

The chain combines TRBV5-4 with TRBJ2-4; 7 bases map to TRBD2. V dropped 3 bases and J dropped 1; count of bases not matched to a gene: 7. Germline CDR1 is SGHNT and CDR2 is YYREEE (reference sequence). There are 16 residues in the CDR3. The CDR3 DNA sequence: TGTGCCAGCAGCTCCCTGGGGGGGGACGCCAAAAACATTCAGTACTTC. Translating it yields CASSSLGGDAKNIQYF.

The chain recombines TRBV18 with TRBJ1-1, with 7 bases fitting TRBD1. Germline V lookup: CDR1 KGHSH, CDR2 LQKENI. With 4 bases clipped from V and 0 bases from J, the junction kept 5 bases outside the gene matches. The CDR3 runs 15 residues. CDR3 nucleotide sequence: TGTGCCAGCTCACAGGGACAGACTATGAACACTGAAGCTTTCTTT. Its translation is CASSQGQTMNTEAFF.